This T cell receptor beta chain was retrieved from a study of CD8 T cells in ankylosing spondylitis. Study-wide findings and caveats: What seemed typical of ankylosing spondylitis blood was a TCR beta motif built from fewer than ten highly homologous variants. Certain motif variants had earlier appeared in reactive arthritis synovial fluid and blood.

This clonotype has a handful of counts. Its antigen is not identified. The CDR3 runs to 13 residues. J gave up 3 bases and V 7 bases, and 9 bases lay outside the gene matches. CDR1 and CDR2 from the germline V gene are SQVTM and ANQGSEA. TCRdb re-analysed the 5' RACE reads in MiXCR, keeping a single row per CDR3 protein. This table holds 250,000 or so distinct CDR3 sequences, 15% to 20% found once. Material for sequencing was blood, either unsorted or a sorted T cell fraction (not recorded which). This clonotype was sampled from a male donor with ankylosing spondylitis or in good health (not recorded which). The J gene is TRBJ2-7, the V gene TRBV29-1; 7 nucleotides line up with TRBD1. The CDR3 DNA reads as TGCAGCGCCTACGACAGGGTTTTCTACGAGCAGTACTTC. Protein sequence: CSAYDRVFYEQYF.